The 24 T cell receptor beta chains below were found in one sample sequenced in a study of blood T cell repertoires in COVID-19 (dated by TCRdb to the early 2020s). Libraries were built with the immunoSEQ multiplex PCR assay. TCRdb re-hosts the immuneACCESS table, in-frame sequences only. Its copies lack some clones; in the studies checked, an unresolved V gene accounts for under half of them, and the cause for the rest is not known. This sample gives fewer than 100,000 clones in total; about 88% of them show up just once. About 7.2% of the sample lies in the top ten. Sequenced sample: peripheral blood. These receptors came from a man between 60 and 75 years old with acute or convalescent COVID-19.

In DNA form, the CDR3 reads TGTGCCAGCAGTACCCAGGGGCTAAACTATGGCTACACCTTC. This encodes CASSTQGLNYGYTF. The chain combines TRBV6-2 or TRBV6-3 with TRBJ1-2; tentatively, D is TRBD1 (6 bases). From germline, CDR1 is MNHEY and CDR2 SVGEGT. The CDR3 extends over 14 amino acids. Trimming stripped 5 bases from V and 2 bases from J, with 12 bases between.

CDR3: CASTQTGTANYGYTF. The CDR3 DNA sequence: TGTGCCAGTACCCAAACTGGGACAGCTAACTATGGCTACACCTTC. This sequence joins TRBV19 and TRBJ1-2; 7 bases match TRBD1. The CDR3 loop spans 15 amino acids. From germline, CDR1 is LNHDA and CDR2 SQIVND (reference sequence). V trimming: 7 bases; J trimming: 0 bases; junction bases outside the gene matches: 8.

The rearrangement uses TRBV30 and TRBJ1-1; D remains unclear. The V end was cut by 2 bases, the J end by 11 bases, with 18 bases between. Germline-derived CDR1 and CDR2 are GTSNPN and SVGIG (reference sequence). There are 13 residues in the CDR3. CDR3 bases: TGTGCCTGGAGTCCCGACATCGGCTCTTGGGCTTTCTTT. Its protein is CAWSPDIGSWAFF.

The CDR3 nucleotides are TGTGCCAGCAGCTTCGACCCGAGAAGAAGACAGGGGGAGGCCTATGGCTACACCTTC. It yields the protein CASSFDPRRRQGEAYGYTF. The chain carries TRBV7-9 and TRBJ1-2; 9 bases are a match to TRBD1. Trimming cost V 3 bases and J 4 bases; bases outside gene matches: 18. The CDR3 loop spans 19 amino acids. Per the germline V gene, CDR1 is SEHNR and CDR2 is FQNEAQ (reference sequence).

V and J are TRBV18 and TRBJ1-5, with 7 bases identical to TRBD1. This CDR3 has 14 amino acids. J was trimmed by 8 bases and V by 3 bases; bases with no gene match: 7. CDR1 KGHSH and CDR2 LQKENI come from the germline V gene. As DNA, the CDR3 is TGTGCCAGCTCACCGACAGGGTTCGGGGAGCCCCAGCATTTT. Translating it yields CASSPTGFGEPQHF.

V and J are TRBV6-6 and TRBJ2-1, with D possibly matching TRBD2 (5 bases). Trimming removed 10 bases from V and 5 bases from J, with 12 bases in between. This CDR3 spans 12 amino acids. Germline lookup yields CDR1 MNHNY and CDR2 SVGAGI (reference sequence). The CDR3, as DNA: TGTGCCACGGGCGAGGGCCACAATGAGCAGTTCTTC. Translated: CATGEGHNEQFF.

V gene TRBV4-2 combines with J gene TRBJ2-1, with D uncertain. Germline V gene sequence: CDR1 LGHNA, CDR2 YNFKEQ. This CDR3 region has 15 residues. Trimming stripped 1 base from V and 6 bases from J, with 13 bases between. The DNA for the CDR3 is TGTGCCAGCAGCCAAGTAACTCGAGAGATCAATGAGCAGTTCTTC. Its translation: CASSQVTREINEQFF.

This chain connects TRBV6-1 to TRBJ1-2; D unclear. CDR3 length equals 12 residues. Trimming removed 0 bases at V and 8 bases at J, with 7 bases between. Germline V gives CDR1 MNHNS, CDR2 SASEGT. For the CDR3, the DNA is TGTGCCAGCAGTGAAGCGCTTGGCGGCTACACCTTC. This gives the protein CASSEALGGYTF.

The chain is built from TRBV7-2 and TRBJ2-5; D is possibly TRBD2 (6 bases). The ends were cut back, 6 bases at V and 5 bases at J, with 25 bases in the middle. This CDR3 is 17 amino acids long. Germline values: CDR1 SGHTA, CDR2 FQGNSA. Written as DNA, the CDR3 is TGTGCCAGCAGTAAGGACTCACCGAGGGGAGGTTTGGAGACCCAGTACTTC. Amino acids: CASSKDSPRGGLETQYF.

The chain recombines TRBV12-3 or TRBV12-4 with TRBJ1-2; D remains unclear. The length of the CDR3 is 12 residues. V dropped 5 bases and J dropped 5 bases, with 9 bases sitting between them. CDR3 DNA sequence: TGTGCCAGCAGTGACCGGGGTTATGGCTACACCTTC. It codes for CASSDRGYGYTF.

The chain combines TRBV19 with TRBJ2-1, with 9 bases identical to TRBD1. This CDR3 spans 14 amino acids. The V gene's germline CDR1 is LNHDA and CDR2 SQIVND (reference sequence). V lost 8 bases, J lost 9 bases, and 11 bases stayed unmatched. The CDR3 here is CASADRGYFSEQFF. In DNA, the CDR3 is TGTGCCAGTGCTGACAGGGGGTATTTTTCTGAGCAGTTCTTC.

The chain joins TRBV18 to TRBJ1-1; no clear D. Germline V gives CDR1 KGHSH, CDR2 LQKENI. V dropped 5 bases and J dropped 4 bases, with 5 bases sitting between them. The CDR3 sequence is 11 residues long. The CDR3 protein is CASSSLTEAFF. CDR3 nucleotides: TGTGCCAGCTCATCTCTCACTGAAGCTTTCTTT.

V is TRBV5-1 and J is TRBJ1-1; D may be TRBD1 (5 bases). V shed 4 bases and J shed 3 bases, with 16 bases lying between them. Germline CDR1 is SGHRS and CDR2 is YFSETQ. This CDR3 region has 15 residues. In DNA, the CDR3 is TGCGCCAGCAGCCCTCGGACACAACTTTACACTGAAGCTTTCTTT. Its translation is CASSPRTQLYTEAFF.

This clone has just a few counts. The chain employs TRBV5-1 and TRBJ1-2; D is perhaps TRBD1 (6 bases). The germline CDR1 and CDR2 sequences are SGHRS and YFSETQ. The V end was cut by 4 bases, the J end by 8 bases, with 21 bases between. This CDR3 has 15 amino acids. CDR3 DNA sequence: TGCGCCAGCAGCGGTACCCCACAGGGATTCGAAGGCTACACCTTC. Encoded protein: CASSGTPQGFEGYTF.

CDR3 nucleotides: TGTGCCAGCAGTGAAGGGGGACAGGGAGAAGAGACCCAGTACTTC. Its translation is CASSEGGQGEETQYF. V gene TRBV2 combines with J gene TRBJ2-5; 9 bases are shared with TRBD1. V shed 1 base and J 3 bases; nucleotides not matched to a gene: 3. The CDR3 contains 15 residues. In germline, CDR1 is SNHLY, CDR2 FYNNEI.

J is TRBJ2-5 and V is TRBV6-2 or TRBV6-3, with D maybe TRBD1 (6 bases). The germline gives CDR1 MNHEY, CDR2 SVGEGT. This CDR3 has 14 residues. V was trimmed by 6 bases and J by 6 bases, leaving 17 bases between them. This CDR3 reads CASSNTGIVQTQYF. CDR3 nucleotides: TGTGCCAGCAGCAACACAGGGATAGTACAGACCCAGTACTTC.

This clone appeared a single time. The V gene is TRBV7-9, the J gene TRBJ1-2, with TRBD1 matching over 12 bases. The J segment lost 7 bases and the V segment lost 3 bases, leaving 6 bases of the junction unmatched. The CDR3 covers 15 residues. Germline V gene lookup returns CDR1 SEHNR and CDR2 FQNEAQ (reference sequence). CDR3 loop: CASSFPGQGAGGYTF. The CDR3 DNA reads as TGTGCCAGCAGCTTTCCGGGACAGGGGGCCGGTGGCTACACCTTC.

The rearrangement links TRBV19 to TRBJ1-4; the D gene is possibly TRBD1 (5 bases). The CDR3 sequence is 15 residues long. The V end lost 5 bases, the J end lost 3 bases, and 13 bases lay between the germline ends. The germline CDR1 and CDR2 sequences are LNHDA and SQIVND (reference sequence). The CDR3 DNA follows: TGTGCCAGTAGTTTGGGGATGGGGCCTAATGAAAAACTGTTTTTT. It specifies CASSLGMGPNEKLFF.

The rearrangement uses TRBV9 and TRBJ2-5; 10 nucleotides line up with TRBD2. The CDR3 extends over 17 amino acids. V trimming: 0 bases; J trimming: 5 bases; junction bases outside the gene matches: 10. Germline lookup yields CDR1 SGDLS and CDR2 YYNGEE. The CDR3 DNA reads TGTGCCAGCAGCGTAGGTAGTCGAGCGGGGGGGCCCGAGACCCAGTACTTC. Amino acids: CASSVGSRAGGPETQYF. Full variable domain (missing parts from reference TRBV9 and TRBJ2-5): DSGVTQTPKHLITATGQRVTLRCSPRSGDLSVYWYQQSLDQGLQFLIQYYNGEERAKGNILERFSAQQFPDLHSELNLSSLELGDSALYFCASSVGSRAGGPETQYFGPGTRLLVL.

The genes are TRBV9 and TRBJ1-6, with D possibly matching TRBD1 (6 bases). CDR3 length equals 15 residues. Between the trimmed V and J ends, which lost 0 bases and 9 bases, there was a span of 13 bases. Germline CDR1 and CDR2: SGDLS and YYNGEE. The CDR3 nucleotides read TGTGCCAGCAGCGTAGCCGGCAGGGGTGGTTCACCCCTCCACTTT. Protein: CASSVAGRGGSPLHF.

The chain couples TRBV7-2 to TRBJ2-1, with D possibly being TRBD2 (5 bases). The V end lost 5 bases, the J end lost 0 bases, and 5 bases lay between the germline ends. CDR1 is SGHTA and CDR2 is FQGNSA in the germline V gene. This CDR3 is built from 13 residues. The CDR3 bases are TGTGCCAGCAGCGGGAGCTCCTACAATGAGCAGTTCTTC. It encodes CASSGSSYNEQFF.

The chain employs TRBV6-2 or TRBV6-3 and TRBJ2-2, with D unresolved. CDR1 and CDR2 (germline): MNHEY, SVGEGT. The V and J ends lost 2 bases and 0 bases respectively, with 4 bases between them. The CDR3 loop spans 14 amino acids. This chain's CDR3 is CASSYVSNTGELFF. As DNA, the CDR3 is TGTGCCAGCAGTTACGTATCGAACACCGGGGAGCTGTTTTTT.

The rearrangement uses TRBV14 and TRBJ1-4; D is ambiguous. The length of the CDR3 is 14 residues. V lost 0 bases and J lost 6, with 8 bases in between. CDR1 is SGHDN, CDR2 FVKESK, per germline. The CDR3 DNA sequence: TGTGCCAGCAGCCAAGATCTGGGAGATGAAAAACTGTTTTTT. This encodes CASSQDLGDEKLFF.

This chain joins TRBV30 and TRBJ2-1, with 11 positions matching TRBD2. V lost 4 bases to trimming and J lost 9 bases; unmatched junction nucleotides: 8. Germline CDR1 reads GTSNPN; CDR2 reads SVGIG (reference sequence). There are 14 residues in the CDR3. For the CDR3, the DNA is TGTGCCTGGAATGGACTAGCGGGTAATACTGAGCAGTTCTTC. Translating it yields CAWNGLAGNTEQFF.